This T cell receptor (beta chain) was captured in a study of blood T cells in healthy people across ages. Study background: Through template switching, about one barcoded beta molecule was captured per two T cells, as measured in model experiments. Findings and caveats of the study: Per million T cells, the diversity of TCR beta decreased roughly linearly as age advanced.

V dropped 6 bases and J dropped 3; count of bases not matched to a gene: 4. This CDR3 has 12 residues. The germline V gene has CDR1 DFQATT and CDR2 SNEGSKA (reference sequence). A second about 7 to 12 cycle PCR used barcoded and J-beta primers. Each CDR3 protein is one row after TCRdb ran MiXCR on the 5' RACE reads. The repertoire holds fewer than 600,000 distinct CDR3 sequences, with 27% as singletons. There are a few counts of this clonotype. Its specificity is not known. These data were also reused for a study on T cells of mothers and their children.

This chain joins TRBV20-1 and TRBJ2-7; 8 bases line up with TRBD2. Sequencing was performed on blood. This TCR derives from a boy aged 2 to 9 in good health. The CDR3 sequence: CSAAAGDYEQYF. CDR3 DNA: TGCAGTGCGGCAGCGGGAGACTACGAGCAGTACTTC.